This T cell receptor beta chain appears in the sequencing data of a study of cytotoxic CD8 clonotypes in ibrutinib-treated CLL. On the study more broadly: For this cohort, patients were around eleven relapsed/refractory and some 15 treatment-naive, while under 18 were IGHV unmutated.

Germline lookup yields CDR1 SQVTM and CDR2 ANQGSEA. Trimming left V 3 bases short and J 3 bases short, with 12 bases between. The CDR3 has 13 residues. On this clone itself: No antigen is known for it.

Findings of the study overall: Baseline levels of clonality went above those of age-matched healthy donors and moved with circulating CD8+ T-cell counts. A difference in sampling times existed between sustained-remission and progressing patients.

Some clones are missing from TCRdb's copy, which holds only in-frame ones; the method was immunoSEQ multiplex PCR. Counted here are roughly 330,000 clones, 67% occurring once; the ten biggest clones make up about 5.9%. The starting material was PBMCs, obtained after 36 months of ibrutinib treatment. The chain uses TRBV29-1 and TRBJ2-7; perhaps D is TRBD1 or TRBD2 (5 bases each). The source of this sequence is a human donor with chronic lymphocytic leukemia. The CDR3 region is CSVDLGVHYEQYF. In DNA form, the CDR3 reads TGCAGCGTTGATCTGGGGGTGCACTACGAGCAGTACTTC.